The sequence of this T cell receptor (beta chain) was determined in a study of cytomegalovirus exposure and HLA in healthy donors. Primers for the PCR totalled 60 Vbeta and 13 Jbeta. Sequencing used immunoSEQ multiplex PCR; TCRdb keeps in-frame clones, though not all of them. The sample carries 90,000 to 140,000 clones, about 70% recorded once. Though nominally healthy at sampling, donors likely had unrecorded immune exposures. Worth noting for this clone: Antigen unknown.

Study-level points and caveats: With later analysis, a missense DCLRE1C variant became linked to TCR beta V- and J-gene trimming.

Trimming took 6 bases from V and 6 from J, leaving 13 bases between them. CDR3 length equals 12 residues. Germline V gene lookup returns CDR1 SGHKS and CDR2 YYEKEE (reference sequence). The V call is TRBV5-5, the J call TRBJ2-7, with TRBD1 as a possible D gene (5 bases). The sequence was collected from a man in his thirties or forties in good health and CMV-seronegative. The sequenced sample was PBMCs. Here the CDR3 reads CASNPGPSEQYF. The CDR3 nucleotides are TGTGCCAGCAATCCAGGGCCTTCCGAGCAGTACTTC. The full variable domain, completed using reference TRBV5-5 and TRBJ2-7, is DAGVTQSPTHLIKTRGQQVTLRCSPISGHKSVSWYQQVLGQGPQFIFQYYEKEERGRGNFPDRFSARQFPNYSSELNVNALLLGDSALYLCASNPGPSEQYFGPGTRLTVT.